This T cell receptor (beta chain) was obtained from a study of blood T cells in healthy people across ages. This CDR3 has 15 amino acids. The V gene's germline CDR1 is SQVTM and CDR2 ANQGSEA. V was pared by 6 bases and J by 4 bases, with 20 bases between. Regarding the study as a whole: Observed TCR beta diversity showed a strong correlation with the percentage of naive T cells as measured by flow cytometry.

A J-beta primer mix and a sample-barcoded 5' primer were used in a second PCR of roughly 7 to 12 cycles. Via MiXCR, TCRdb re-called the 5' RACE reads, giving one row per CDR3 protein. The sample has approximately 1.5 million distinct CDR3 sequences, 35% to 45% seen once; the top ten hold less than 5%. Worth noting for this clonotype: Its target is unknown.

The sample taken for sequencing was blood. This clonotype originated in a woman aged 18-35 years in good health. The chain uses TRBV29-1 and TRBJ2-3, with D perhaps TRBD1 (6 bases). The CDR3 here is CSVSPPQGFPDTQYF. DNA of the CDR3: TGCAGCGTCTCACCTCCACAGGGATTCCCAGATACGCAGTATTTT.